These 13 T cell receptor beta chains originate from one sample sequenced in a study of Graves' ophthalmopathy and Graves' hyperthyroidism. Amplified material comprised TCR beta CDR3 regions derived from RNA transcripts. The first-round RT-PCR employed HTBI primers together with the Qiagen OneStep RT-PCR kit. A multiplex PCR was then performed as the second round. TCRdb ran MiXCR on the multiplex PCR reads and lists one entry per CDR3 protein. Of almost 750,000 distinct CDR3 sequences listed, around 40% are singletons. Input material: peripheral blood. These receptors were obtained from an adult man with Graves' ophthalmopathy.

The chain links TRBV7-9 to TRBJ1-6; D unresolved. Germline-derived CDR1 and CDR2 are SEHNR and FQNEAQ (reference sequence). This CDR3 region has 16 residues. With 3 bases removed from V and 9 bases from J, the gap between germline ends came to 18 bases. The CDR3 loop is CASSFAGFGYGSPLHF. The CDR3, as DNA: TGTGCCAGCAGCTTCGCCGGGTTTGGGTACGGTTCACCCCTCCACTTT.

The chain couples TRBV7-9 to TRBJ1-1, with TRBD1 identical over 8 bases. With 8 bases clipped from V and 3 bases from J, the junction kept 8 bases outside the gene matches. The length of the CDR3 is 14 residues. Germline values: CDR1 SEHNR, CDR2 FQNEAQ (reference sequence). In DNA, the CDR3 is TGTGCCAGCGAATCGGACAGGGCCGACACTGAAGCTTTCTTT. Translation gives CASESDRADTEAFF.

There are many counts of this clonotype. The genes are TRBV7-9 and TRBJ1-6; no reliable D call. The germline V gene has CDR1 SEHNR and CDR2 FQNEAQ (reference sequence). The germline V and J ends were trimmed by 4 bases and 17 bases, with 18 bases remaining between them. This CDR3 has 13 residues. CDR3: CASSSDGPPAVHF. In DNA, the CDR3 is TGTGCCAGCAGCTCGGATGGCCCTCCGGCCGTCCACTTT.

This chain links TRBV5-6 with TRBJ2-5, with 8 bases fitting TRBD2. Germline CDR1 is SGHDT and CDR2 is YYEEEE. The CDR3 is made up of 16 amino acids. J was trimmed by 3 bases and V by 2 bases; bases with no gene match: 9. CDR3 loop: CASSLLAAAIKETQYF. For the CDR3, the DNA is TGTGCCAGCAGCTTACTAGCGGCAGCAATTAAAGAGACCCAGTACTTC.

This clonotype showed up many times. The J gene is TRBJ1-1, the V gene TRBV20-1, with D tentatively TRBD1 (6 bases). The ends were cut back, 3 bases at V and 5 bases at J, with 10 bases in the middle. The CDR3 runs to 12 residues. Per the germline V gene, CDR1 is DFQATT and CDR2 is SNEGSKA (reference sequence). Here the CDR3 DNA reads TGCAGTGCTAGTAGGGGGGAAACTGAAGCTTTCTTT. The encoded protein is CSASRGETEAFF.

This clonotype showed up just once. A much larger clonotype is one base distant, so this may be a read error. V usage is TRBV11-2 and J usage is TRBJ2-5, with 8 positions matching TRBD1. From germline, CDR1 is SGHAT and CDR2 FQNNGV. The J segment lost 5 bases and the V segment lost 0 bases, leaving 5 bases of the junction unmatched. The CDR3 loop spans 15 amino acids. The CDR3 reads CASSLDFRGPETQYF. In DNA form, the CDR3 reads TGTGCCAGCAGCTTAGACTTCAGGGGGCCGGAGACCCAGTACTTC. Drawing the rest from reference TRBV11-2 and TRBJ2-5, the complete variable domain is EAGVAQSPRYKIIEKRQSVAFWCNPISGHATLYWYQQILGQGPKLLIQFQNNGVVDDSQLPKDRFSAERLKGVDSTLKIQPAKLEDSAVYLCASSLDFRGPETQYFGPGTRLLVL.

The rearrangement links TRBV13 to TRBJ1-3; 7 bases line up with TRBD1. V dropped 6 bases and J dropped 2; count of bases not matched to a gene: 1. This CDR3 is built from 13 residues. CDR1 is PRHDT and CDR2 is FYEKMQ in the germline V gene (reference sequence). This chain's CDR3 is CASSGTAGNTIYF. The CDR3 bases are TGTGCCAGCAGTGGGACAGCTGGAAACACCATATATTTT.

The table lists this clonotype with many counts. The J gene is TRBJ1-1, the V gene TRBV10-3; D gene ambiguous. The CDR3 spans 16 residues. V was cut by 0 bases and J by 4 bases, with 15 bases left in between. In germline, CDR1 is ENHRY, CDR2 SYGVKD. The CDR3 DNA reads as TGTGCCATCAGTGAGTCCTTTGGTTTAATGGTCACTGAAGCTTTCTTT. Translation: CAISESFGLMVTEAFF.

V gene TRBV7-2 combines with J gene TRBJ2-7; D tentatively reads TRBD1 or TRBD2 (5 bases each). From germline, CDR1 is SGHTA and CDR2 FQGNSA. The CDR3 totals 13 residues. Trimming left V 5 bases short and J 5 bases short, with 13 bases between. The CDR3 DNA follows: TGTGCCAGCAGCCTTCCGGGGCCGGACGAGCAGTACTTC. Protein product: CASSLPGPDEQYF.

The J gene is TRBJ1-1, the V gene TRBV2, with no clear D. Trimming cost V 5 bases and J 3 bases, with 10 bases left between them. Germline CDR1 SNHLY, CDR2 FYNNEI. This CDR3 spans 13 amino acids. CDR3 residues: CASSFRPDTEAFF. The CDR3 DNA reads TGTGCCAGCAGTTTCCGGCCGGACACTGAAGCTTTCTTT.

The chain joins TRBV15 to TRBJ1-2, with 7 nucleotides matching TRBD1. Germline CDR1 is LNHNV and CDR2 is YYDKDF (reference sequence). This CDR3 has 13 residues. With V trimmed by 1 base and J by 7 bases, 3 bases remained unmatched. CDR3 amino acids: CATSRGTGSGYTF. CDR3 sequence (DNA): TGTGCCACCAGCAGAGGGACAGGATCTGGCTACACCTTC.

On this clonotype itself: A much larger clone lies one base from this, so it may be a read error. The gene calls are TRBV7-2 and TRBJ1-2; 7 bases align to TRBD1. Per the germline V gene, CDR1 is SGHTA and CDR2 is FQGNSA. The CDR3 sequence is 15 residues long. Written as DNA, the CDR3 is TGTGTCAGCAGAAGGGGGCGGAACGGTTATTATGGCTACACCTTC. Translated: CVSRRGRNGYYGYTF.

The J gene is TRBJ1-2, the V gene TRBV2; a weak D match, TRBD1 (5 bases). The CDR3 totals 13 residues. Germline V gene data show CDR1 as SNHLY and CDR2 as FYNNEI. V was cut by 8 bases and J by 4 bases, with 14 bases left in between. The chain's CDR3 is CASGTTGSYGYTF. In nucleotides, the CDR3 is TGTGCCAGCGGAACAACAGGTTCCTATGGCTACACCTTC.